Detailed here is one TCR beta chain. Other DNA sequences of this sample code for an identical CDR3. All donors were healthy HIV-negative adults lacking recent acute infections or vaccinations. Researchers partitioned CD4+ cells into CD45RA+ naive and CD45RA-negative memory subsets. These data come from a study of shared clonotypes between healthy human individuals. Study-wide background: Used for every donor were three CD4 naive, three CD4 memory, two CD8 naive and one CD8 memory plate.

This table comes from immunoSEQ multiplex PCR, and its TCRdb copy is limited to in-frame clones, with some not included. The repertoire has roughly 2 million clones, about 94% of them found once; the top ten carry less than 0.15%. Germline lookup yields CDR1 SGHRS and CDR2 YFSETQ. V lost 0 bases, J lost 2 bases, and 5 bases lay in between. This CDR3 has 13 residues. This TCR was recovered from a man aged 18 to 29 in good health. The sequencing sample was made of naive CD4+ T cells sorted from blood. Subset noted: CD45RA+ positively selected. V is TRBV5-1 and J is TRBJ1-1; D not certain. CDR3: CASSLGANTEAFF. The CDR3, as DNA: TGCGCCAGCAGCTTGGGTGCAAACACTGAAGCTTTCTTT.